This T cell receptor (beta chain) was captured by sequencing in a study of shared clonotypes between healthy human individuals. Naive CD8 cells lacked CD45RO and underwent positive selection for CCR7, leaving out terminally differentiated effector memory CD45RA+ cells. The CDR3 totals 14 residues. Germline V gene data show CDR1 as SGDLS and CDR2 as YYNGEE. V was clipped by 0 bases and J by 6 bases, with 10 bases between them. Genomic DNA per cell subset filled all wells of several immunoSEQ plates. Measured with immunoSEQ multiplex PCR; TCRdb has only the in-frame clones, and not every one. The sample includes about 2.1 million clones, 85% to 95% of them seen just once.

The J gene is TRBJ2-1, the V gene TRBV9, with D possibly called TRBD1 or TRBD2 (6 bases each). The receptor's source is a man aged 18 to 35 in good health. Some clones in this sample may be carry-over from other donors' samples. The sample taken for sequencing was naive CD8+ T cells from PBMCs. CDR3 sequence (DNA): TGTGCCAGCAGCGTAGGGGGGGCGCCCAATGAGCAGTTCTTC. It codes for CASSVGGAPNEQFF.